This TCR beta chain was found in a study of blood T cell repertoires in COVID-19. At the level of the study: Samples taken during acute and convalescent COVID-19 were collected in the United States, Italy and Spain. PBMCs, B-cell-depleted T cells, or T cells provided the cDNA or gDNA that made up the material.

The CDR3 is made up of 14 amino acids. Germline CDR1 SGHTS, CDR2 YDEGEE. Losses at the gene ends were 7 bases for V and 8 bases for J; bases not matched to a gene: 10. Profiled with immunoSEQ multiplex PCR; TCRdb holds only in-frame clones, not every one. Here the sample spans 200,000 to 250,000 clones, roughly 86% being singletons. Everyone who took part was roughly 18 to 89 years old, and they came from about two dozen US areas. The study assigned cohorts using participant-reported clinical history. The sequence derives from a man aged 18-30 years with acute COVID-19. This chain links TRBV5-8 with TRBJ2-1; TRBD1 matches 9 bases. Sequenced input: PBMCs or T cells enriched from blood (not recorded which). Here the CDR3 reads CASGKPGQGYEQFF. The CDR3 nucleotides read TGTGCCAGCGGCAAACCGGGACAGGGCTATGAGCAGTTCTTC.